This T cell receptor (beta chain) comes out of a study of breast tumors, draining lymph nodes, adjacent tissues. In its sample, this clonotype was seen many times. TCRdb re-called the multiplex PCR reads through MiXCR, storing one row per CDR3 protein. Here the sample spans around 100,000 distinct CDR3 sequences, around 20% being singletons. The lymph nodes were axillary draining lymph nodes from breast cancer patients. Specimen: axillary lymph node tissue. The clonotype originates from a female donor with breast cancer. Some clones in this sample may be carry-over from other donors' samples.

CDR3 residues: CASSYRPIMQETQYF. In DNA form, the CDR3 reads TGTGCCAGCAGCTACCGCCCAATAATGCAAGAGACCCAGTACTTC. The chain is built from TRBV11-2 and TRBJ2-5; D remains ambiguous. CDR1 is SGHAT and CDR2 is FQNNGV in the germline V gene. The CDR3 is 15 amino acids. Trimming took off 4 bases at V and 2 bases at J, with 14 bases between the two ends.